Presented here are 26 T cell receptor beta chains from one specimen sequenced in a study of CXCR3-negative and CXCR3-positive naive CD8 T cells. Broader study findings: Comparison of naive cells showed more hydrophobic TRB CDR3s in CXCR3-positive than in CXCR3-negative naive cells.

Researchers prepared the TRB cDNA libraries using 5' RACE with UMI labels. TCRdb reprocessed the 5' RACE reads and keeps a single row for each CDR3 protein, giving no DNA. Found here are tens of thousands of distinct CDR3 sequences; the top ten clones hold 4.8%. Their antigen targets remain unknown. The source material was naive CXCR3+ CD8+ T cells from blood. Noted subset: CD45RO-CCR7+CD27+CD95- naive CD8+ T cells expressing CXCR3 (TNR3+). These receptors were collected from a human donor in good health. Some clones in this sample may be carry-over from other donors' samples.

The chain couples TRBV14 to TRBJ2-7. Germline CDR1 reads SGHDN; CDR2 reads FVKESK. The CDR3 length is 13 residues. The CDR3 spells CASSHGDSYEQYF.

The chain combines TRBV15 with TRBJ2-1; TCRdb selects TRBD1, and the lack of DNA leaves this call unchecked. The CDR3 has 17 residues. CDR1 is LNHNV, CDR2 YYDKDF, per germline (reference sequence). CDR3 loop: CATSRDKGRGGTNEQFF.

V usage is TRBV6-2 or TRBV6-3 and J usage is TRBJ2-3; the TCRdb D gene call, TRBD2, has no DNA to confirm it. Germline CDR1 is MNHEY and CDR2 is SVGEGT. The CDR3 runs to 17 residues. The CDR3 protein is CASSGTLAGLLRDTQYF.

The chain combines TRBV5-1 with TRBJ2-5; TCRdb selects TRBD1, and the lack of DNA leaves this call unchecked. The CDR3 is 13 residues long. Germline V gene sequence: CDR1 SGHRS, CDR2 YFSETQ. The CDR3 is CASTGQGLETQYF.

CDR3 sequence reads: CSVEDGGRGNEKLFF. The J gene is TRBJ1-4, the V gene TRBV29-1; lacking DNA, the TRBD1 call made by TCRdb goes unchecked. CDR3 length: 15 amino acids. Germline CDR1 is SQVTM and CDR2 is ANQGSEA.

V gene TRBV7-9 combines with J gene TRBJ2-1; TCRdb's D call of TRBD2 is untestable without DNA. CDR3 length equals 14 residues. CDR1 is SEHNR and CDR2 is FQNEAQ in the germline V gene (reference sequence). The CDR3 is CASRSGRASNEQFF. The whole variable domain, filled in from reference TRBV7-9 and TRBJ2-1, reads DTGVSQNPRHKITKRGQNVTFRCDPISEHNRLYWYRQTLGQGPEFLTYFQNEAQLEKSRLLSDRFSAERPKGSFSTLEIQRTEQGDSAMYLCASRSGRASNEQFFGPGTRLTVL.

The chain recombines TRBV29-1 with TRBJ1-2; TCRdb selects TRBD1, and the lack of DNA leaves this call unchecked. Germline-derived CDR1 and CDR2 are SQVTM and ANQGSEA. The CDR3 sequence is 13 residues long. The CDR3 reads CSVEGDRGDGYTF.

The V and J genes are TRBV7-2 and TRBJ2-5; TCRdb picks TRBD2, but there is no DNA to check that call. This CDR3 has 18 residues. Germline lookup yields CDR1 SGHTA and CDR2 FQGNSA. The CDR3 loop reads CASSLVYILAGVQETQYF. The complete variable domain, with remaining parts taken from reference TRBV7-2 and TRBJ2-5, reads GAGVSQSPSNKVTEKGKDVELRCDPISGHTALYWYRQSLGQGLEFLIYFQGNSAPDKSGLPSDRFSAERTGGSVSTLTIQRTQQEDSAVYLCASSLVYILAGVQETQYFGPGTRLLVL.

The rearrangement uses TRBV12-3 or TRBV12-4 and TRBJ2-3. The CDR3 extends over 13 amino acids. This CDR3 reads CASSFASTDTQYF.

V and J are TRBV12-3 or TRBV12-4 and TRBJ1-2. The CDR3 covers 11 residues. The CDR3 loop reads CASSQNYGYTF.

V gene TRBV12-3 or TRBV12-4 combines with J gene TRBJ2-5. CDR3 size: 14 residues. The CDR3 sequence is CASSLGLYQETQYF.

This chain joins TRBV7-9 and TRBJ1-1; TCRdb designates TRBD1, a call that cannot be tested without DNA. Germline V CDR1 and CDR2: SEHNR, FQNEAQ (reference sequence). The CDR3 has 13 residues. The CDR3 is CASSLGQGAQAFF. Full variable domain (rest looked up from reference TRBV7-9 and TRBJ1-1): DTGVSQNPRHKITKRGQNVTFRCDPISEHNRLYWYRQTLGQGPEFLTYFQNEAQLEKSRLLSDRFSAERPKGSFSTLEIQRTEQGDSAMYLCASSLGQGAQAFFGQGTRLTVV.

The chain joins TRBV19 to TRBJ2-1. The CDR3 length is 13 residues. The germline CDR1 and CDR2 sequences are LNHDA and SQIVND (reference sequence). CDR3 sequence: CASSIVWYNEQFF.

The chain joins TRBV3-1 to TRBJ2-7. Germline-derived CDR1 and CDR2 are LGHDT and YNNKEL (reference sequence). The CDR3 totals 13 residues. The CDR3: CASSQDNAYEQYF.

The chain recombines TRBV4-2 with TRBJ2-1; the TRBD1 assignment by TCRdb is unverifiable without DNA. The germline V gene has CDR1 LGHNA and CDR2 YNFKEQ. The CDR3 spans 15 residues. The CDR3 protein is CASSPLSEAYNEQFF.

This rearrangement joins TRBV6-5 to TRBJ1-6; as DNA is missing, the TRBD1 call by TCRdb cannot be tested. CDR1 and CDR2 (germline): MNHEY, SVGAGI. This CDR3 is built from 21 residues. CDR3 in amino acids: CASSYWGSLGRTSSYNSPLHF.

This chain connects TRBV9 to TRBJ2-3; the TCRdb D gene call, TRBD2, has no DNA to confirm it. CDR1 is SGDLS and CDR2 is YYNGEE in the germline V gene. This CDR3 has 15 amino acids. The CDR3 here is CASSVEHLPVDTQYF.

The CDR3 loop reads CSVGGGRATEAFF. J is TRBJ1-1 and V is TRBV29-1. CDR3 size: 13 residues. Germline CDR1 SQVTM, CDR2 ANQGSEA.

CDR3 sequence reads: CASSLGSNNQPQHF. The chain couples TRBV27 to TRBJ1-5. The germline gives CDR1 MNHEY, CDR2 SMNVEV (reference sequence). This CDR3 comprises 14 residues.

CDR3 protein: CASGLPTNTGELFF. The rearrangement links TRBV12-5 to TRBJ2-2. The CDR3 runs 14 residues. Germline assignment: CDR1 LGHNT and CDR2 FRNRAP.

The V call is TRBV28, the J call TRBJ2-5. The length of the CDR3 is 13 residues. Germline-derived CDR1 and CDR2 are MDHEN and SYDVKM. The chain's CDR3 is CASSLKYQETQYF.

V gene TRBV28 combines with J gene TRBJ2-7; the TCRdb call, TRBD1, lacks DNA for checking. Germline V gene sequence: CDR1 MDHEN, CDR2 SYDVKM. The CDR3 loop spans 13 amino acids. CDR3: CASTWTGGDEQYF.

The J gene is TRBJ2-7, the V gene TRBV7-6; as DNA is missing, the TRBD2 call by TCRdb cannot be tested. The germline V gene has CDR1 SGHVS and CDR2 FNYEAQ. The CDR3 runs 16 residues. CDR3 amino acids: CASSLPTRPDHYEQYF.

This CDR3 is CASRKLASDTQYF. The rearrangement links TRBV2 to TRBJ2-3. CDR1 and CDR2 from the germline V gene are SNHLY and FYNNEI. This CDR3 comprises 13 residues.

V is TRBV2 and J is TRBJ2-5; absent DNA, TCRdb's TRBD1 call cannot be checked. The CDR3 has 13 residues. Germline V gene data show CDR1 as SNHLY and CDR2 as FYNNEI. CDR3 in amino acids: CAILDRASETQYF.

The chain is built from TRBV7-2 and TRBJ2-7. Per germline, CDR1 SGHTA and CDR2 FQGNSA. The CDR3 has 13 residues. This CDR3 is CASSLPGSYEQYF.